This is a list of T cell receptor beta chains from one sample in a study of blood T cell repertoires in COVID-19. Profiling relied on immunoSEQ multiplex PCR, and the TCRdb table lists in-frame clones only, not all of them. Of tens of thousands of clones listed, around 96% were seen once; the top ten hold about 4%. Sequenced material: peripheral blood. Receptors were obtained from a human donor with active COVID-19. The donor label of this sample is uncertain. Both conserved end residues are trimmed from each CDR3. Fields, in order: V gene, J gene, clone size, CDR3 protein. Expanded clones are given a class, and other clones once, few, many or no size at all.

v_call: TRBV19; j_call: TRBJ2-3; clone_size: -; cdr3_aa: ASSSGSTDTQY
v_call: TRBV5-4; j_call: TRBJ2-3; clone_size: -; cdr3_aa: ASSASTGRDTQY
v_call: TRBV5-4; j_call: TRBJ2-7; clone_size: -; cdr3_aa: ASSAMGQGLSEQY
v_call: TRBV7-2; j_call: TRBJ1-3; clone_size: -; cdr3_aa: ASSLVGQGTLSGNTIY
v_call: TRBV2; j_call: TRBJ1-2; clone_size: -; cdr3_aa: AIQGPFEYGYT
v_call: TRBV3-1/TRBV3-2; j_call: TRBJ2-1; clone_size: -; cdr3_aa: ASSLPADSDNEQF
v_call: TRBV6-2/TRBV6-3; j_call: TRBJ1-5; clone_size: -; cdr3_aa: ASSRQGMDQPQH
v_call: TRBV7-6; j_call: TRBJ2-5; clone_size: -; cdr3_aa: ASSLNQRVQETQY
v_call: TRBV12-3/TRBV12-4; j_call: TRBJ2-3; clone_size: -; cdr3_aa: ASRTSSTDTQY
v_call: TRBV6-5; j_call: TRBJ2-2; clone_size: -; cdr3_aa: ASSRDRNTGELF
v_call: TRBV3-1/TRBV3-2; j_call: TRBJ2-7; clone_size: -; cdr3_aa: ASSQENTVYEQY
v_call: TRBV28; j_call: TRBJ2-2; clone_size: -; cdr3_aa: ASSVPGRVTGELF
v_call: TRBV10-3; j_call: TRBJ1-6; clone_size: -; cdr3_aa: AVSQGLTTGSPLH
v_call: TRBV27; j_call: TRBJ2-1; clone_size: -; cdr3_aa: ASSSITPSSYNEQF
v_call: TRBV28; j_call: TRBJ2-7; clone_size: -; cdr3_aa: ASSFSRVTYEQY
v_call: TRBV5-6; j_call: TRBJ1-2; clone_size: -; cdr3_aa: ASSSGGFGYGYT
v_call: TRBV28; j_call: TRBJ2-2; clone_size: -; cdr3_aa: ASSQSGFAGELF
v_call: TRBV19; j_call: TRBJ2-7; clone_size: -; cdr3_aa: ASSIDGTGRYEQY
v_call: TRBV6-4; j_call: TRBJ1-1; clone_size: -; cdr3_aa: ASTDWDSGEAF
v_call: TRBV5-1; j_call: TRBJ2-6; clone_size: -; cdr3_aa: ASSYDRGLGANVLT
v_call: TRBV10-3; j_call: TRBJ2-7; clone_size: -; cdr3_aa: AIGLDYEQY
v_call: TRBV27; j_call: TRBJ1-1; clone_size: -; cdr3_aa: ASSPHVGDWDTEAF
v_call: TRBV6-5; j_call: TRBJ1-1; clone_size: -; cdr3_aa: ASSRGDTEAF
v_call: TRBV7-8; j_call: TRBJ2-7; clone_size: -; cdr3_aa: ASSYRPGQKSQAMYEQY
v_call: TRBV9; j_call: TRBJ2-6; clone_size: -; cdr3_aa: ASSEYSGGANVLT
v_call: TRBV7-9; j_call: TRBJ2-5; clone_size: -; cdr3_aa: ASSLRFLLAGAQETQY
v_call: TRBV28; j_call: TRBJ1-4; clone_size: once; cdr3_aa: ASTFPQANEKLF
v_call: TRBV11-2; j_call: TRBJ2-5; clone_size: -; cdr3_aa: ASSLGGLANQETQY
v_call: TRBV4-2; j_call: TRBJ2-2; clone_size: -; cdr3_aa: ASSPLEVASGGANTGELF
v_call: TRBV13; j_call: TRBJ2-7; clone_size: -; cdr3_aa: ASSTWTGGSYEQY
v_call: TRBV28; j_call: TRBJ1-1; clone_size: -; cdr3_aa: ASSGQGAYSEAF
v_call: TRBV28; j_call: TRBJ2-5; clone_size: -; cdr3_aa: ATTRLAGGAETQY
v_call: TRBV6-2/TRBV6-3; j_call: TRBJ1-5; clone_size: -; cdr3_aa: ASSWGASYSNQPQH
v_call: TRBV24-1; j_call: TRBJ1-2; clone_size: -; cdr3_aa: ATSESPATGTNYGYT
v_call: TRBV9; j_call: TRBJ2-1; clone_size: -; cdr3_aa: ASSVSGGVYNEQF
v_call: TRBV27; j_call: TRBJ2-1; clone_size: once; cdr3_aa: ASSAWPPNEQF
v_call: TRBV19; j_call: TRBJ1-3; clone_size: -; cdr3_aa: ASSSTDSGNTIY
v_call: TRBV7-8; j_call: TRBJ2-7; clone_size: -; cdr3_aa: ASSLLQNEQY
v_call: TRBV6-1; j_call: TRBJ2-7; clone_size: -; cdr3_aa: ASSDWGTGGYEQY
v_call: TRBV7-8; j_call: TRBJ2-2; clone_size: -; cdr3_aa: ASSPRATGQVNGELF
v_call: TRBV7-8; j_call: TRBJ2-7; clone_size: -; cdr3_aa: ASSFRQGSYEQY